The sequence of this T cell receptor (beta chain) was determined in a study of identical twins. Study-level results: Donors were not followed over many years; analysis was cross-sectional. Model-predicted out-of-frame TCR alpha sharing fell below observed values in monozygotic twins.

The ends lost 6 bases at V and 7 bases at J; junction bases unmatched: 24. There are 19 residues in the CDR3. This clonotype was detected a few times. Its antigen is as yet unknown. It was template switching that added a universal primer site, and there were unique molecular identifiers on the cDNA. TCRdb called the 5' RACE reads again in MiXCR, with one record for every CDR3 protein. The sample gives 1.5 million or so distinct CDR3 sequences, 25% to 35% of which show up once; about 0.3% is in the top ten. This chain links TRBV12-3 or TRBV12-4 with TRBJ2-1; TRBD2 matches 7 bases. The TCR originated in a newborn girl in good health. The source material was cord blood. The CDR3 nucleotides are TGTGCCAGCAGCTCCGGGGCCGCGGGATGGAGCGGGGTTGGGAATGAGCAGTTCTTC. It is translated as CASSSGAAGWSGVGNEQFF.